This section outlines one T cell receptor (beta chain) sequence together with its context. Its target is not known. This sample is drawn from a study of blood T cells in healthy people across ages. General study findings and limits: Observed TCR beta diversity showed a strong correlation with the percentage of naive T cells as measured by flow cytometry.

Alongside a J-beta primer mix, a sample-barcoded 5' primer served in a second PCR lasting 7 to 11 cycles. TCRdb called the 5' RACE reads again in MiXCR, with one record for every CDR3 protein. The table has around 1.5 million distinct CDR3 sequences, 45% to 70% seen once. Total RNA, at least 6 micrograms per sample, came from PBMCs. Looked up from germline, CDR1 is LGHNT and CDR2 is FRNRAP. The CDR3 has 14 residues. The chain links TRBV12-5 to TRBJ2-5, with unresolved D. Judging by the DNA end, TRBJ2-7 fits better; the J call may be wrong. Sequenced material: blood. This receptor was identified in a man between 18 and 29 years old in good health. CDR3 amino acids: CASGLVPRGYEQYF. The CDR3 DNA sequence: TGTGCTAGTGGTTTGGTTCCCCGTGGTTACGAGCAGTACTTC.